The 31 T cell receptor beta chains given below trace back to one sample, sequenced in a study of T cells after yellow fever vaccination. TCRdb redid the calling of the 5' RACE reads with MiXCR, one entry per CDR3 protein. The profile shows under 550,000 distinct CDR3 sequences, 21% of them singletons. Material: PBMCs, obtained approximately 22 days after the first yellow fever vaccination. Receptors were obtained from a man aged 18 to 35 who received the YFV17D yellow fever vaccine.

This chain joins TRBV20-1 and TRBJ1-4, with D uncertain. V was pared by 3 bases and J by 0 bases, with 17 bases between. The germline CDR1 and CDR2 sequences are DFQATT and SNEGSKA (reference sequence). This CDR3 comprises 17 residues. CDR3 loop: CSARDFLSPATNEKLFF. Here the CDR3 DNA reads TGCAGTGCTAGGGACTTCTTATCGCCTGCAACTAATGAAAAACTGTTTTTT.

This chain uses TRBV19 with TRBJ2-7; either TRBD1 or TRBD2 may fit D (5 bases each). Per germline, CDR1 LNHDA and CDR2 SQIVND (reference sequence). The CDR3 runs 15 residues. V was trimmed by 3 bases and J by 0 bases, leaving 12 bases between them. The CDR3 protein is CASSMGPLLSYEQYF. Here the CDR3 DNA reads TGTGCCAGTAGTATGGGACCTCTACTCTCCTACGAGCAGTACTTC.

This clonotype was picked up a small number of times. The V gene is TRBV9, the J gene TRBJ2-3; no clear D gene. CDR1 and CDR2 from the germline V gene are SGDLS and YYNGEE. Trimming removed 0 bases from V and 6 bases from J, with 8 bases in between. There are 13 residues in the CDR3. As DNA, the CDR3 is TGTGCCAGCAGCGTAGAGGTGGCGGATACGCAGTATTTT. Its protein product is CASSVEVADTQYF.

The table lists this clonotype with a count of one. This rearrangement joins TRBV7-6 to TRBJ2-1, with D perhaps TRBD2 (6 bases). CDR1 and CDR2 from the germline V gene are SGHVS and FNYEAQ. V was pared by 5 bases and J by 4 bases, with 21 bases between. The CDR3 is 17 amino acids. CDR3 nucleotides: TGTGCCAGCAGCACCCGGACTACCCCGCTACCATACAATGAGCAGTTCTTC. This translates into CASSTRTTPLPYNEQFF.

This clonotype was counted only a few times. The CDR3 sequence is CSARGAGQGGNQPQHF. CDR3 in DNA: TGCAGTGCTAGAGGGGCCGGACAGGGAGGCAATCAGCCCCAGCATTTT. The chain is built from TRBV20-1 and TRBJ1-5; 8 bases align to TRBD1. V lost 1 base to trimming and J lost 2 bases; unmatched junction nucleotides: 7. Germline CDR1 and CDR2: DFQATT and SNEGSKA (reference sequence). This CDR3 contains 16 residues.

CDR3 sequence: CASRLRQGGANVLTF. DNA for the CDR3: TGTGCCAGCAGACTGCGACAGGGTGGGGCCAACGTCCTGACTTTC. The genes are TRBV11-2 and TRBJ2-6; 7 bases align to TRBD1. Germline V lookup: CDR1 SGHAT, CDR2 FQNNGV. V was pared by 6 bases and J by 3 bases, with 5 bases of the junction left unmatched. The CDR3 sequence is 15 residues long.

The genes are TRBV5-5 and TRBJ2-7; maybe TRBD1 (6 bases). Per the germline V gene, CDR1 is SGHKS and CDR2 is YYEKEE (reference sequence). V lost 4 bases, J lost 3 bases, and 14 bases lay in between. This CDR3 is built from 14 residues. DNA for the CDR3: TGTGCCAGCAGCGCCGAGACAGGATTCTACGAGCAGTACTTC. It is translated as CASSAETGFYEQYF.

This chain connects TRBV4-1 to TRBJ2-4; TRBD1 aligns across 8 bases. The J segment lost 4 bases and the V segment lost 6 bases, leaving 2 bases of the junction unmatched. Germline CDR1 is MGHRA and CDR2 is YSYEKL. The CDR3 runs 13 residues. The CDR3 nucleotides are TGCGCCAGCAGAGGACAGGGAAAAAACATTCAGTACTTC. Its protein is CASRGQGKNIQYF.

CDR3 sequence (DNA): TGTGCCAGCAGCCAAGGTGGGACTAGCGGCCCCCAAGATACGCAGTATTTT. This gives the protein CASSQGGTSGPQDTQYF. This chain uses TRBV4-2 with TRBJ2-3; 11 nucleotides match TRBD2. V dropped 1 base and J dropped 5; count of bases not matched to a gene: 8. There are 17 residues in the CDR3. Germline-derived CDR1 and CDR2 are LGHNA and YNFKEQ.

The rearrangement links TRBV5-6 to TRBJ2-3; unclear D gene. CDR3 length: 15 amino acids. The germline gives CDR1 SGHDT, CDR2 YYEEEE. Trimming left V 3 bases short and J 4 bases short, with 15 bases between. The CDR3 bases are TGTGCCAGCAGCTCACCGGGTAGCATGTCAGATACGCAGTATTTT. It translates to CASSSPGSMSDTQYF.

This CDR3 is CASSSGGGGTEAFF. CDR3 DNA sequence: TGTGCCAGCAGCTCTGGCGGGGGCGGGACTGAAGCTTTCTTT. The V call is TRBV7-9, the J call TRBJ1-1, with D possibly being TRBD1 (6 bases). This CDR3 comprises 14 residues. V lost 4 bases to trimming and J lost 5 bases, with 14 bases between them. Germline V gene data show CDR1 as SEHNR and CDR2 as FQNEAQ (reference sequence).

V gene TRBV7-2 combines with J gene TRBJ2-3, with D perhaps TRBD1 or TRBD2 (6 bases each). Trimming took 1 base from V and 10 from J, leaving 12 bases between them. The germline gives CDR1 SGHTA, CDR2 FQGNSA. CDR3 length: 13 residues. For the CDR3, the DNA is TGTGCCAGCAGCTTAGTGGGGGGCCTAGCGCAGTATTTT. It encodes CASSLVGGLAQYF.

This clonotype was detected many times. The chain has TRBV5-1 and TRBJ2-2; unclear D gene. Trimming shortened V by 3 bases and J by 2 bases, and 8 bases separated the two germline ends. The CDR3 loop spans 14 amino acids. CDR1 SGHRS and CDR2 YFSETQ come from the germline V gene. The CDR3 nucleotides read TGCGCCAGCAGCTCAGACGGTAACACCGGGGAGCTGTTTTTT. Its translation: CASSSDGNTGELFF. The whole variable domain, filled in from reference TRBV5-1 and TRBJ2-2, reads KAGVTQTPRYLIKTRGQQVTLSCSPISGHRSVSWYQQTPGQGLQFLFEYFSETQRNKGNFPGRFSGRQFSNSRSEMNVSTLELGDSALYLCASSSDGNTGELFFGEGSRLTVL.

The table lists this clonotype with a few counts. This may be a read error, as it is one base from a much larger clone. V is TRBV6-4 and J is TRBJ2-1, with 10 bases matching TRBD2. Per the germline V gene, CDR1 is MRHNA and CDR2 is SNTAGT. CDR3 length: 15 residues. CDR3 in amino acids: CANSEKAGGYNEQFF. Written as DNA, the CDR3 is TGTGCCAACAGTGAAAAAGCGGGGGGGTACAATGAGCAGTTCTTC.

There are a few counts of this clonotype. This chain joins TRBV6-5 and TRBJ2-5; TRBD1 matches 7 bases. V lost 4 bases and J lost 0; bases outside the gene matches: 5. Germline loops: CDR1 MNHEY, CDR2 SVGAGI. The CDR3 length is 15 residues. Here the CDR3 reads CASSLNQGDQETQYF. In DNA, the CDR3 is TGTGCCAGCAGTTTAAATCAGGGGGACCAAGAGACCCAGTACTTC.

The V gene is TRBV4-3, the J gene TRBJ2-3, with 11 bases fitting TRBD1. Germline loops: CDR1 LGHNA, CDR2 YSLEER. J gave up 0 bases and V 6 bases, and 8 bases lay outside the gene matches. The CDR3 covers 17 residues. The DNA of the CDR3 is TGCGCCAGCAGAAAGCCTAGGGACAGGGGGAGCACAGATACGCAGTATTTT. Protein product: CASRKPRDRGSTDTQYF.

The CDR3 loop is CSVPRTGQETQYF. The CDR3 DNA reads TGCAGCGTTCCCCGGACAGGGCAAGAGACCCAGTACTTC. The V and J genes are TRBV29-1 and TRBJ2-5, with TRBD1 matching over 8 bases. This CDR3 region has 13 residues. Germline CDR1 is SQVTM and CDR2 is ANQGSEA. The V segment lost 5 bases and the J segment 2 bases; nucleotides outside the gene matches: 4.

This clonotype was counted only a few times. The chain joins TRBV6-1 to TRBJ1-5; TRBD1 is a possible D gene (5 bases). Germline CDR1 and CDR2: MNHNS and SASEGT. The CDR3 is 15 amino acids. Trimming removed 6 bases at V and 6 bases at J, with 18 bases between. CDR3 loop: CASRRSDTSGQPQHF. Written as DNA, the CDR3 is TGTGCCAGCAGACGCTCGGACACCTCGGGTCAGCCCCAGCATTTT.

This clonotype was picked up a small number of times. This chain connects TRBV5-1 to TRBJ1-1, with TRBD1 matching 9 bases. CDR1 SGHRS and CDR2 YFSETQ come from the germline V gene. The CDR3 sequence is 15 residues long. The J segment lost 6 bases and the V segment lost 2 bases, leaving 8 bases of the junction unmatched. This CDR3 reads CASSLQGAAVAEAFF. CDR3 coding DNA: TGCGCCAGCAGCTTACAGGGGGCGGCCGTCGCTGAAGCTTTCTTT.

The chain employs TRBV6-4 and TRBJ2-4; 7 bases line up with TRBD2. The germline CDR1 and CDR2 sequences are MRHNA and SNTAGT. This CDR3 has 15 amino acids. The junction had 11 bases not matched to a gene; V was cut back by 4 bases and J by 8 bases. CDR3 residues: CASSGSPNGRYIQYF. CDR3 coding DNA: TGTGCCAGCAGTGGGAGCCCAAACGGGAGGTACATTCAGTACTTC.

The chain carries TRBV5-1 and TRBJ2-1; D gene ambiguous. V lost 1 base and J lost 5, with 7 bases in between. The CDR3 consists of 13 residues. Looked up from germline, CDR1 is SGHRS and CDR2 is YFSETQ. The CDR3 bases are TGCGCCAGCAGCTTGAATACCGACAATGAGCAGTTCTTC. Translating gives CASSLNTDNEQFF.

This clonotype was seen more than once but under ten times. This chain uses TRBV6-6 with TRBJ2-7, with D possibly being TRBD1 (6 bases). The germline CDR1 and CDR2 sequences are MNHNY and SVGAGI (reference sequence). V was cut by 5 bases and J by 7 bases, with 15 bases left in between. This CDR3 has 13 amino acids. The CDR3 DNA is TGTGCCAGCAGTCAATACAGGGCTGGTGAGCAGTACTTC. Amino acid sequence: CASSQYRAGEQYF.

This clonotype has a handful of counts. The chain has TRBV18 and TRBJ1-2; tentative D call: TRBD1 (6 bases). This CDR3 comprises 15 residues. Trimming removed 0 bases at V and 5 bases at J, with 13 bases between. The germline gives CDR1 KGHSH, CDR2 LQKENI. The CDR3 loop is CASSPPPGVGYGYTF. As DNA, the CDR3 is TGTGCCAGCTCACCACCGCCAGGGGTTGGATATGGCTACACCTTC.

The gene calls are TRBV12-3 or TRBV12-4 and TRBJ1-5, with D unclear. The CDR3 length is 13 residues. The ends were cut back, 4 bases at V and 6 bases at J, with 10 bases in the middle. The CDR3 spells CASSSSGSQPQHF. CDR3 in DNA: TGTGCCAGCAGTTCCAGTGGAAGTCAGCCCCAGCATTTT.

V usage is TRBV5-6 and J usage is TRBJ1-1, with no clear D. Trimming shortened V by 3 bases and J by 8 bases, and 8 bases separated the two germline ends. CDR3 length: 11 amino acids. Germline-derived CDR1 and CDR2 are SGHDT and YYEEEE. The CDR3 DNA is TGTGCCAGCAGCTCGGCGGCCGAAGCTTTCTTT. Its protein product is CASSSAAEAFF.

CDR3 sequence (DNA): TGTGCCAGCAGTCGGTCCCAGGTAAGGGCCGAGCAGTACTTC. Translation gives CASSRSQVRAEQYF. The rearrangement joins TRBV6-1 to TRBJ2-7; D not certain. The V and J ends lost 5 bases and 6 bases respectively, with 17 bases between them. This CDR3 has 14 residues. Germline lookup yields CDR1 MNHNS and CDR2 SASEGT.

The chain couples TRBV11-2 to TRBJ2-7; D uncertain. CDR1 and CDR2 from the germline V gene are SGHAT and FQNNGV. Between the trimmed V and J ends, which lost 1 base and 4 bases, there was a span of 17 bases. This CDR3 comprises 16 residues. The CDR3 DNA follows: TGTGCCAGCAGCTTAGTTGCTTCCCCAGAGTATTACGAGCAGTACTTC. It codes for CASSLVASPEYYEQYF. The entire variable domain, with the rest obtained from reference TRBV11-2 and TRBJ2-7, is as follows: EAGVAQSPRYKIIEKRQSVAFWCNPISGHATLYWYQQILGQGPKLLIQFQNNGVVDDSQLPKDRFSAERLKGVDSTLKIQPAKLEDSAVYLCASSLVASPEYYEQYFGPGTRLTVT.

This clonotype was found a few times. This sequence joins TRBV24-1 and TRBJ2-3, with 12 bases matching TRBD1. The CDR3 is 16 residues long. V shed 5 bases and J 2 bases; nucleotides not matched to a gene: 4. Germline values: CDR1 KGHDR, CDR2 SFDVKD. The CDR3 DNA sequence: TGTGCCACCAGTGGGGGGACAGGGGGCTACACAGATACGCAGTATTTT. Translated: CATSGGTGGYTDTQYF.

This clonotype was seen a few times. The chain recombines TRBV3-1 with TRBJ1-6; no clear D. The V gene's germline CDR1 is LGHDT and CDR2 YNNKEL (reference sequence). Trimming took off 3 bases at V and 10 bases at J, with 4 bases between the two ends. The CDR3 contains 11 residues. CDR3 residues: CASSQGSPLHF. CDR3 in DNA: TGTGCCAGCAGCCAGGGGTCACCCCTCCACTTT.

V usage is TRBV20-1 and J usage is TRBJ1-2; 9 bases are shared with TRBD1. Germline V gene data show CDR1 as DFQATT and CDR2 as SNEGSKA (reference sequence). J lost 5 bases, V lost 2 bases, and 6 bases had no gene match. This CDR3 region has 14 residues. CDR3 protein: CSARRTGETYGYTF. CDR3 DNA sequence: TGCAGTGCTAGAAGGACAGGGGAGACATATGGCTACACCTTC.

This clonotype was recorded a few times. The V and J genes are TRBV6-1 and TRBJ1-4; tentative D call: TRBD1 (5 bases). Trimming took 8 bases from V and 3 from J, leaving 10 bases between them. Looked up from germline, CDR1 is MNHNS and CDR2 is SASEGT. The CDR3 runs 13 residues. The CDR3 DNA follows: TGTGCCAGCGGCGGGACCTCTAATGAAAAACTGTTTTTT. It is translated as CASGGTSNEKLFF.